One T cell receptor beta chain is described in this entry. The antigen remains unidentified. The sample comes from a study of cytomegalovirus exposure and HLA in healthy donors. General observations from the study: Among TCR beta chains, those listed as cytomegalovirus-associated numbered about 150. Later, an analysis found that TCR clusters from the first cohort tended to co-occur in the 130 or so validation repertoires.

The CDR3 contains 12 residues. The V gene end was trimmed by 4 bases and the J gene end by 11 bases; junction bases not matched to a gene: 6. Germline V CDR1 and CDR2: MNHEY, SVGAGI. Method: immunoSEQ multiplex PCR; TCRdb's copy keeps in-frame clones and lacks some. The sample includes fewer than 250,000 clones, about 83% of them seen just once. The rearrangement links TRBV6-5 to TRBJ1-1; the match to TRBD1 covers 8 bases. Sequencing was performed on PBMCs. This TCR came from a man younger than 35 in good health and CMV-seronegative. The CDR3 reads CASSSGGAEAFF. Written as DNA, the CDR3 is TGTGCCAGCAGTTCAGGGGGCGCCGAGGCTTTCTTT.